This record looks at one T cell receptor (beta chain) sequence and its context. This entry belongs to a study of blood T cell repertoires in COVID-19. Study at large: The origin of the acute and convalescent COVID-19 samples was the United States, Italy and Spain. Sources were T cells, B-cell-depleted T cells, or PBMCs; the material itself was cDNA or gDNA.

In the original workflow: Estimation of nucleated cell counts relied on the amplification of reference gene primers. Repertoires were generated with immunoSEQ multiplex PCR, while TCRdb's copy carries only in-frame clones and drops some. Clone size and V and J calls were adopted from that table, with D and trimming inferred from the DNA. The data contain 190,000 or so clones, 86% of them singletons. This CDR3 is 15 amino acids long. The V gene lost 7 bases and the J gene lost 0 bases, with 13 bases spanning the gap. The germline V gene encodes CDR1 SGHTA and CDR2 FQGNSA. The sequence was collected from a woman younger than 45 with active or convalescent COVID-19. The sequenced sample consisted of peripheral blood. The chain is built from TRBV7-2 and TRBJ2-1; a weak D match, TRBD1 (7 bases). As DNA, the CDR3 is TGTGCCAGCACGAGACAGGGACTCTCCTACAATGAGCAGTTCTTC. Its translation is CASTRQGLSYNEQFF. The variable domain in full, with the rest retrieved from reference TRBV7-2 and TRBJ2-1, is GAGVSQSPSNKVTEKGKDVELRCDPISGHTALYWYRQSLGQGLEFLIYFQGNSAPDKSGLPSDRFSAERTGGSVSTLTIQRTQQEDSAVYLCASTRQGLSYNEQFFGPGTRLTVL.